Listed below are T cell receptor beta chains from one sample, sequenced in a study of CD8 T cells in Susac syndrome. TCRdb analysed the immunoSEQ multiplex PCR reads with MiXCR anew, one entry per CDR3 protein. The sample yields approximately 190,000 distinct CDR3 sequences, 93% seen once. Sequencing was performed on CD4+ T cells from PBMCs. The origin of the receptors is a human donor in good health. Each CDR3 is given with its conserved first and last residue. D genes are given only for firm matches. The size entry is marked missing in some rows and otherwise reads once, few, many or a size class.

>-|-|TRBV28|TRBJ2-2
TGTGCCAGCGTCAGCCAACAGGACACCGGGGAGCTGTTTTTT
CASVSQQDTGELFF
>-|-|TRBV5-1|TRBJ1-5
TGCGCCAGCAGCTTGGAGCCCTCTCAGCCCCAGCATTTT
CASSLEPSQPQHF
>-|-|TRBV5-1|TRBJ2-2
TGCGCCAGCAGCACGGGGGAGTACACCGGGGAGCTGTTTTTT
CASSTGEYTGELFF
>TRBD2|-|TRBV5-4|TRBJ2-3
TGTGCCAGCAGCTTGTGGTCTAGCGGGGGGCGGGCAGATACGCAGTATTTT
CASSLWSSGGRADTQYF
>TRBD1|-|TRBV20-1|TRBJ1-4
TGCAGTGCCGTTACAGGGGGCCTCGATGAAAAACTGTTTTTT
CSAVTGGLDEKLFF
>-|-|TRBV5-1|TRBJ2-3
TGCGCCAGCAGCTTGGGGGATGGCACAGATACGCAGTATTTT
CASSLGDGTDTQYF
>TRBD2|-|TRBV2|TRBJ2-7
TGTGCCAGCGGGGCGGGGGGGCCCTACGAGCAGTACTTC
CASGAGGPYEQYF
>-|-|TRBV5-1|TRBJ2-5
TGCGCCAGCAGCGCTGCGGGTACCAAGAGAGGGACCCAGTACTTC
CASSAAGTKRGTQYF
>TRBD1|-|TRBV5-1|TRBJ1-3
TGCGCCAGCAGCTTGGAAGGTTACAGGGGCGGCTCTGGAAACACCATATATTTT
CASSLEGYRGGSGNTIYF
>-|-|TRBV28|TRBJ1-2
TGTGCCAGCAGTTTAAGAGGGAGGGAGCATGGCTACACCTTC
CASSLRGREHGYTF
>TRBD1|-|TRBV10-3|TRBJ2-2
TGTGCCATCAGCTCGGACAGGGGAGGCGGGGAGCTGTTTTTT
CAISSDRGGGELFF
>-|-|TRBV6-5|TRBJ1-3
TGTGCCAGCAGTTACAATCGGGGCACCTGGGGAGCAGGAAACACCATATATTTT
CASSYNRGTWGAGNTIYF
>-|-|TRBV20-1|TRBJ2-2
TGCAGTGCCTCACAGGGCGGGGAGCTGTTTTTT
CSASQGGELFF
>-|-|TRBV5-1|TRBJ2-1
TGCGCCAGCCGAATGGTCGGCAGCTCCTACAATGAGCAGTTCTTC
CASRMVGSSYNEQFF
>-|-|TRBV19|TRBJ2-2
TGTGCCAGTAGCGCCCGGGCGGGGACCGGGGAGCTGTTTTTT
CASSARAGTGELFF
>-|-|TRBV4-1|TRBJ1-1
TGCGCCAGCAGCCAAGCCGACCGATCCCTGACTGAAGCTTTCTTT
CASSQADRSLTEAFF
>TRBD2|-|TRBV6-2/TRBV6-3|TRBJ2-5
TGTGCCAGCAGTTCCAGCGGGGGGGTCGAGACCCAGTACTTC
CASSSSGGVETQYF
>TRBD2|-|TRBV7-6|TRBJ2-3
TGTGCCAGCAGCTTAGGGACTAGCGGGCCCCTCGCAGATACGCAGTATTTT
CASSLGTSGPLADTQYF
>TRBD1|-|TRBV20-1|TRBJ1-3
TGCAGTGCCAACCCACTAACAGGGGAGCAGGACACCATATATTTT
CSANPLTGEQDTIYF
>-|-|TRBV4-3|TRBJ1-1
TGCGCCAGCAGCCAAGAGACGGGTACTGAAGCTTTCTTT
CASSQETGTEAFF
>TRBD2|-|TRBV5-4|TRBJ2-5
TGTGCCAGCCAGCTACTAGCGAGGCAAGAGACCCAGTACTTC
CASQLLARQETQYF
>-|-|TRBV12-3/TRBV12-4|TRBJ2-6
TGTGCCAGCAGTTTGGGGCATCTCGGGGCCAACGTCCTGACTTTC
CASSLGHLGANVLTF
>TRBD2|-|TRBV5-6|TRBJ2-1
TGTGCCAGCAGCAACCTAGCGGGGGCCTACAATGAGCAGTTCTTC
CASSNLAGAYNEQFF
>TRBD2|-|TRBV20-1|TRBJ2-2
TGCAGTGCTAGACTAGCGGGGGGAGGCACCGGGGAGCTGTTTTTT
CSARLAGGGTGELFF
>TRBD1|-|TRBV5-1|TRBJ1-1
TGCGCCAGCAGCCCAGGGGGCTGGGAAGCTTTCTTT
CASSPGGWEAFF
>-|-|TRBV6-5|TRBJ2-3
TGTGCGGCGCGGGCTAGGTGGCCCCTGGATACGCAGTATTTT
CAARARWPLDTQYF
>-|-|TRBV29-1|TRBJ2-1
TGCAGCGTTGAAGGAAGCCGGGACTTATCCTACAATGAGCAGTTCTTC
CSVEGSRDLSYNEQFF
>-|once|TRBV7-9|TRBJ2-2
TGTGCCAGCACCGGACAGAACACCGGGGAGCTGTTTTTT
CASTGQNTGELFF
>-|-|TRBV19|TRBJ2-3
TGTGCCAGTAGTATAGATATAAGGGGTGCTAGCACAGATACGCAGTATTTT
CASSIDIRGASTDTQYF
>TRBD1|-|TRBV28|TRBJ1-2
TGTGCCATCCCCCTCAGGGGGATGGTGTCTGGCTACACCTTC
CAIPLRGMVSGYTF
>TRBD1|-|TRBV7-2|TRBJ1-5
TGTGCCAGCAGCCTGGGACAGGGCATGGAGCCCCAGCATTTT
CASSLGQGMEPQHF
>TRBD2|once|TRBV7-2|TRBJ2-5
TGTGCCAGCAGCTTAGGGCGGGGGGTCAAGAGAGAGACCCAGTACTTC
CASSLGRGVKRETQYF
>TRBD1|-|TRBV5-1|TRBJ2-7
TGCTCCTCGAGACGAGGGACAGGGACGTCCTACGAGCAGTACTTC
CSSRRGTGTSYEQYF
>-|-|TRBV30|TRBJ2-5
TGTGCCTGGAGTGAGGGGAGTGAGACCCAGTACTTC
CAWSEGSETQYF
>-|-|TRBV7-8|TRBJ2-3
TGTGCCAGCACCGTAGGGGGGGTCACAGATACGCAGTATTTT
CASTVGGVTDTQYF
>TRBD1|-|TRBV7-7|TRBJ2-3
TGTGCTAGCAGCGATACAGGGGCCAGCACAGATACGCAGTATTTT
CASSDTGASTDTQYF
>-|-|TRBV18|TRBJ1-1
TGTGCCAGCTCTCTAAAGGAGACGAGGAATGAAGCTTTCTTT
CASSLKETRNEAFF
>-|-|TRBV28|TRBJ2-3
TGTGCCAGCCGACCAGGTGCCCAGGGCGATACGCAGTATTTT
CASRPGAQGDTQYF
>-|-|TRBV5-1|TRBJ1-2
TGCGCCAGCAGCTCATTGGGACGGAACTATGGCTACACCTTC
CASSSLGRNYGYTF
>TRBD1|-|TRBV7-2|TRBJ2-6
TGTGCCAGCAGCTTAACCGGACAGGGGGCACGTGGGGCCAACGTCCTGACTTTC
CASSLTGQGARGANVLTF
>-|-|TRBV28|TRBJ2-5
TGTGCCAGCAGCCCGGGGGTCGACCAAGAGACCCAGTACTTC
CASSPGVDQETQYF
>-|-|TRBV24-1|TRBJ2-2
TGTGCCACCAGTGCGGGACACTTAAGGACCGGGGAGCTGTTTTTT
CATSAGHLRTGELFF
>TRBD2|-|TRBV20-1|TRBJ2-5
TGCAGTGCGAACTTAGCGGGGGGGCTCCAAGAGACCCAGTACTTC
CSANLAGGLQETQYF
>-|-|TRBV2|TRBJ2-5
TGTGCCAGCAGTGAGGATCTCGGGGGCTCGGGTGAGACCCAGTACTTC
CASSEDLGGSGETQYF
>TRBD1|-|TRBV7-9|TRBJ1-1
TGTGCCAGCAGCTTAGGGGACAGGGACTACACTGAAGCTTTCTTT
CASSLGDRDYTEAFF
>TRBD2|-|TRBV27|TRBJ2-1
TGTGCCAGCTCCCCGGGGGGTAACGGGGGGACTAACAATGAGCAGTTCTTC
CASSPGGNGGTNNEQFF
>-|-|TRBV9|TRBJ1-1
TGTGCCAGCAGCGTAGACAGCCATGAAGCTTTCTTT
CASSVDSHEAFF
>TRBD1|-|TRBV5-1|TRBJ2-2
TGCGCCAGTACACCGGCAGGGGGCGCAGGGAACACCGGGGAGCTGTTTTTT
CASTPAGGAGNTGELFF
>-|-|TRBV7-2|TRBJ2-2
TGTGCCAGCAGCTTGAACGCCGGGGGAAACACCGGGGAGCTGTTTTTT
CASSLNAGGNTGELFF
>TRBD1|-|TRBV7-2|TRBJ1-4
TGTGCCAGCAGCTTATATGGGGGACAGTCTCGGGAAAAACTGTTTTTT
CASSLYGGQSREKLFF
>-|-|TRBV18|TRBJ1-2
TGTGCCAGCTCACCTGGGGTGGCTCACTATGGCTACACCTTC
CASSPGVAHYGYTF
>-|-|TRBV6-5|TRBJ2-7
TGTGCCAGCAGCCGCTCTGAGTACGAGCAGTACTTC
CASSRSEYEQYF
>-|-|TRBV18|TRBJ2-6
TGTGCCAGCTCCTCTTTTTCGGCGGGGGCGATCTCTGGGGCCAACGTCCTGACTTTC
CASSSFSAGAISGANVLTF
>-|-|TRBV18|TRBJ1-2
TGTGCCAGCTCACCACTCCGGAACGGCGCAGGGATTGTGGACTATGGCTACACCTTC
CASSPLRNGAGIVDYGYTF
>-|-|TRBV20-1|TRBJ2-5
TGCAGTGCTACCGTGACCTTCCAAGAGACCCAGTACTTC
CSATVTFQETQYF
>-|-|TRBV4-1|TRBJ2-7
TGCGCCAGCAGCCAAGGACTCTTACAGGGTAACGAGCAGTACTTC
CASSQGLLQGNEQYF
>-|-|TRBV7-9|TRBJ1-1
TGTGCCAGCAACTCTTGGGTGAACACTGAAGCTTTCTTT
CASNSWVNTEAFF
>-|-|TRBV19|TRBJ1-5
TGTGCCAGCAGGCAAGGCCTAGGCAGACAGCCCCAGCATTTT
CASRQGLGRQPQHF
>-|-|TRBV2|TRBJ1-1
TGTGCCAGCAGAGCGTCCTGGGACACTGAAGCTTTCTTT
CASRASWDTEAFF
>-|-|TRBV14|TRBJ1-1
TGTGCCAGCAGCCCGCTGTGGGGTCACGGGGACACTGAAGCTTTCTTT
CASSPLWGHGDTEAFF